These 27 T cell receptor beta chains came from one sample sequenced in a study of shared clonotypes between healthy human individuals. Produced via immunoSEQ multiplex PCR; TCRdb's table is partial and in-frame only. Here the sample spans some 530,000 clones, around 73% being singletons. Source material: PBMCs. These receptors were taken from a woman between 35 and 50 years old in good health. Some clones in this sample may be carry-over from other donors' samples.

V is TRBV4-2 and J is TRBJ1-2, with a possible D match to TRBD1 (6 bases). Germline lookup yields CDR1 LGHNA and CDR2 YNFKEQ. V lost 1 base and J 6 bases, leaving 24 bases between the germline ends. The CDR3 has 18 residues. CDR3 amino acids: CASSQVVGLWGQGNGYTF. CDR3 DNA: TGTGCCAGCAGCCAAGTTGTAGGCTTGTGGGGGCAGGGGAATGGCTACACCTTC.

This clone was seen more than once but under ten times. The rearrangement uses TRBV11-2 and TRBJ2-2; maybe TRBD1 (6 bases). With 0 bases removed from V and 3 bases from J, the gap between germline ends came to 11 bases. CDR1 and CDR2 (germline): SGHAT, FQNNGV. The CDR3 sequence is 16 residues long. Here the CDR3 DNA reads TGTGCCAGCAGCTTAGATCAGGGGCTCTACACCGGGGAGCTGTTTTTT. Translating gives CASSLDQGLYTGELFF.

This chain connects TRBV7-9 to TRBJ2-7, with D unresolved. CDR1 SEHNR and CDR2 FQNEAQ come from the germline V gene (reference sequence). There are 14 residues in the CDR3. V was clipped by 3 bases and J by 1 base, with 10 bases between them. The CDR3 nucleotides read TGTGCCAGCAGCTTGGGCAGCAATTCCTACGAGCAGTACTTC. It codes for CASSLGSNSYEQYF.

This clone came up once. The genes are TRBV6-6 and TRBJ1-2, with 10 bases aligning to TRBD1. V lost 6 bases, J lost 2 bases, and 3 bases stayed unmatched. Germline values: CDR1 MNHNY, CDR2 SVGAGI (reference sequence). The CDR3 is 14 amino acids. The CDR3 protein is CASSPGQGNYGYTF. The CDR3 nucleotides read TGTGCCAGCAGCCCGGGACAGGGGAACTATGGCTACACCTTC.

In DNA, the CDR3 is TGTGCCAGCAGACTGGACCAAGAGACCCAGTACTTC. This sequence encodes CASRLDQETQYF. V usage is TRBV7-9 and J usage is TRBJ2-5; D gene uncertain. Trimming shortened V by 6 bases and J by 0 bases, and 5 bases separated the two germline ends. Germline V gene data show CDR1 as SEHNR and CDR2 as FQNEAQ (reference sequence). This CDR3 comprises 12 residues.

The rearrangement uses TRBV30 and TRBJ2-7; perhaps TRBD1 as D (5 bases). V lost 1 base to trimming and J lost 3 bases, with 19 bases between them. The CDR3 spans 16 residues. Germline V gene sequence: CDR1 GTSNPN, CDR2 SVGIG (reference sequence). The CDR3 coding sequence is TGTGCCTGGAGTGAACTCAAGGCAGGGAAAGGCTACGAGCAGTACTTC. This sequence encodes CAWSELKAGKGYEQYF.

The J gene is TRBJ2-3, the V gene TRBV5-1; 8 bases are shared with TRBD2. The length of the CDR3 is 16 residues. V shed 3 bases and J 2 bases; nucleotides not matched to a gene: 8. Germline V CDR1 and CDR2: SGHRS, YFSETQ. DNA for the CDR3: TGCGCCAGCAGCTCGGGGACTAGTTCTTTCACAGATACGCAGTATTTT. This gives the protein CASSSGTSSFTDTQYF.

The chain employs TRBV19 and TRBJ1-4; tentatively, D is TRBD1 (5 bases). The CDR3 is 14 amino acids. V gave up 7 bases and J gave up 5 bases, with 14 bases separating them. In germline, CDR1 is LNHDA, CDR2 SQIVND (reference sequence). The CDR3 DNA follows: TGTGCCAGTACCATGGGGCAGGGAAATGAAAAACTGTTTTTT. Protein sequence: CASTMGQGNEKLFF. The whole variable domain, remainder taken from reference TRBV19 and TRBJ1-4, is DGGITQSPKYLFRKEGQNVTLSCEQNLNHDAMYWYRQDPGQGLRLIYYSQIVNDFQKGDIAEGYSVSREKKESFPLTVTSAQKNPTAFYLCASTMGQGNEKLFFGSGTQLSVL.

The genes are TRBV9 and TRBJ2-3; TRBD2 might be the D (5 bases). Germline V gene data show CDR1 as SGDLS and CDR2 as YYNGEE. V gave up 3 bases and J gave up 0 bases, with 14 bases separating them. CDR3 size: 16 residues. The CDR3 is CASSAGAAPSTDTQYF. For the CDR3, the DNA is TGTGCCAGCAGCGCAGGAGCGGCACCTAGCACAGATACGCAGTATTTT.

In nucleotides, the CDR3 is TGTGCCAGTAGTAAATTCGGTGGATCGGACTACGAGCAGTACTTC. The encoded protein is CASSKFGGSDYEQYF. The V gene is TRBV19, the J gene TRBJ2-7; no clear D gene. Germline CDR1 and CDR2: LNHDA and SQIVND (reference sequence). This CDR3 has 15 amino acids. The V gene lost 4 bases and the J gene lost 3 bases, with 16 bases spanning the gap.

The chain recombines TRBV6-6 with TRBJ2-7, with D possibly TRBD1 on 5 matching bases. The CDR3 length is 12 residues. Trimming left V 6 bases short and J 6 bases short, with 12 bases between. CDR1 is MNHNY and CDR2 is SVGAGI in the germline V gene (reference sequence). The CDR3 coding sequence is TGTGCCAGCAGCCAAGACAGCTTCGAGCAGTACTTC. Protein sequence: CASSQDSFEQYF.

The chain carries TRBV19 and TRBJ2-3; a weak D match, TRBD2 (6 bases). Looked up from germline, CDR1 is LNHDA and CDR2 is SQIVND (reference sequence). V dropped 6 bases and J dropped 2 bases, with 15 bases sitting between them. This CDR3 spans 15 amino acids. CDR3: CASRTSSAITDTQYF. The CDR3 coding sequence is TGTGCCAGTAGAACATCTAGCGCAATCACAGATACGCAGTATTTT.

This chain uses TRBV7-8 with TRBJ2-1; 8 bases line up with TRBD2. This CDR3 is built from 15 residues. Germline CDR1 reads SGHVS; CDR2 reads FQNEAQ. V dropped 4 bases and J dropped 9; count of bases not matched to a gene: 11. The CDR3 nucleotides are TGTGCCAGCAGCTCCGCGGGACTAGTGCGAGGTGAGCAGTTCTTC. The encoded protein is CASSSAGLVRGEQFF. Full variable domain (rest looked up from reference TRBV7-8 and TRBJ2-1): GAGVSQSPRYKVAKRGQDVALRCDPISGHVSLFWYQQALGQGPEFLTYFQNEAQLDKSGLPSDRFFAERPEGSVSTLKIQRTQQEDSAVYLCASSSAGLVRGEQFFGPGTRLTVL.

In this sample, this clone turned up once. The chain couples TRBV25-1 to TRBJ2-2; no reliable D call. CDR1 and CDR2 from the germline V gene are MGHDK and SYGVNS. CDR3 size: 15 residues. V lost 1 base to trimming and J lost 1 base, with 7 bases between them. CDR3 sequence reads: CASSEFRRNTGELFF. CDR3 in DNA: TGTGCCAGCAGTGAATTTAGGAGGAACACCGGGGAGCTGTTTTTT.

The chain couples TRBV7-3 to TRBJ2-7; D possibly corresponds to TRBD1 (5 bases). Deletions cut 5 bases from V and 4 bases from J, with 9 bases between. Looked up from germline, CDR1 is SGHTA and CDR2 is FQGTGA. This CDR3 is built from 12 residues. This CDR3 is CASSPTGYEQYF. DNA for the CDR3: TGTGCCAGCAGCCCCACAGGATACGAGCAGTACTTC.

The rearrangement links TRBV19 to TRBJ2-7, with D possibly TRBD2 on 5 matching bases. CDR3 length: 14 amino acids. V was clipped by 1 base and J by 4 bases, with 11 bases between them. In germline, CDR1 is LNHDA, CDR2 SQIVND (reference sequence). The CDR3 nucleotides are TGTGCCAGTAGTATAGGATGGTCGGGGTACGAGCAGTACTTC. Translating it yields CASSIGWSGYEQYF.

As for this clone: One junction end does not reproduce the germline sequence, and a read error may be involved. The chain employs TRBV19 and TRBJ2-1; 8 nucleotides agree with TRBD2. Germline assignment: CDR1 LNHDA and CDR2 SQIVND (reference sequence). The CDR3 is made up of 17 amino acids. The CDR3 is CASTIRLGLAGYNEQFF. CDR3 DNA sequence: TGTGCCAGTACTATACGGTTGGGGCTAGCGGGTTACAATGAGCAGTTCTTC.

The chain combines TRBV4-3 with TRBJ2-7; 15 positions agree with TRBD2. This CDR3 is 17 amino acids long. Germline CDR1 is LGHNA and CDR2 is YSLEER. Losses at the gene ends were 0 bases for V and 5 bases for J; bases not matched to a gene: 5. The CDR3, as DNA: TGCGCCAGCAGCCAAGATCTTGGACTAGCGGGAGGGAACGAGCAGTACTTC. This codes for CASSQDLGLAGGNEQYF.

The chain combines TRBV30 with TRBJ2-2; no clear D. The CDR3 loop spans 13 amino acids. Per the germline V gene, CDR1 is GTSNPN and CDR2 is SVGIG (reference sequence). The V and J ends lost 1 base and 8 bases respectively, with 11 bases between them. Here the CDR3 reads CAWSAPTAGELFF. The CDR3 coding sequence is TGTGCCTGGAGTGCCCCCACGGCGGGGGAGCTGTTTTTT.

The gene calls are TRBV9 and TRBJ1-1; D remains ambiguous. Trimming pared 0 bases from V and 2 bases from J, leaving 17 bases between. The germline V gene encodes CDR1 SGDLS and CDR2 YYNGEE. This CDR3 is built from 17 residues. The CDR3 DNA reads as TGTGCCAGCAGCGTAGCTCTGGGTATTGTTGGCAACACTGAAGCTTTCTTT. Translated, it gives CASSVALGIVGNTEAFF.

This clone has at least ten counts. The CDR3 DNA sequence: TGCGCCAGCAAGGGGGCAGGCTTCTACGAGCAGTACTTC. Its protein product is CASKGAGFYEQYF. This sequence joins TRBV10-2 and TRBJ2-7, with 7 nucleotides matching TRBD1. Germline V CDR1 and CDR2: WSHSY, SAAADI. The CDR3 length is 13 residues. Losses at the gene ends were 7 bases for V and 3 bases for J; bases not matched to a gene: 6.

J is TRBJ1-3 and V is TRBV6-1; no definite D call. The CDR3 runs 12 residues. Germline CDR1 is MNHNS and CDR2 is SASEGT. Trimming shortened V by 6 bases and J by 4 bases, and 7 bases separated the two germline ends. The chain's CDR3 is CASSPHGNTIYF. As DNA, the CDR3 is TGTGCCAGCAGCCCACACGGAAACACCATATATTTT.

This clone was detected only once. Other DNA variants within this sample encode the same CDR3. This chain links TRBV7-9 with TRBJ1-1; unclear D gene. CDR3 size: 14 residues. Trimming took 0 bases from V and 2 from J, leaving 7 bases between them. Germline CDR1 reads SEHNR; CDR2 reads FQNEAQ (reference sequence). CDR3 sequence reads: CASSLAGGNTEAFF. The CDR3 DNA sequence: TGTGCCAGCAGCTTAGCGGGAGGAAACACTGAAGCTTTCTTT. The complete variable domain, with remaining parts taken from reference TRBV7-9 and TRBJ1-1, reads DTGVSQNPRHKITKRGQNVTFRCDPISEHNRLYWYRQTLGQGPEFLTYFQNEAQLEKSRLLSDRFSAERPKGSFSTLEIQRTEQGDSAMYLCASSLAGGNTEAFFGQGTRLTVV.

This clone came up a few times. This chain joins TRBV6-6 and TRBJ2-7; TRBD1 matches 11 bases. CDR1 and CDR2 from the germline V gene are MNHNY and SVGAGI (reference sequence). V was clipped by 5 bases and J by 4 bases; unmatched bases: 7. CDR3 length equals 15 residues. The CDR3 coding sequence is TGTGCCAGCAGTCTACCGGGACAGGGGGTTTACGAGCAGTACTTC. Translated, it gives CASSLPGQGVYEQYF.

On this clone itself: Other DNA sequences within the sample encode an identical CDR3. This chain joins TRBV4-2 and TRBJ2-7; 13 bases agree with TRBD2. Germline values: CDR1 LGHNA, CDR2 YNFKEQ. The V gene end was trimmed by 1 base and the J gene end by 5 bases; junction bases not matched to a gene: 2. This CDR3 comprises 15 residues. The CDR3 nucleotides read TGTGCCAGCAGCCAAGGGACTAGCGGGAGCGACGAGCAGTACTTC. Residues: CASSQGTSGSDEQYF.

Comment on this clone: At the DNA level, this CDR3 is encoded by other sequences in the same sample as well. J is TRBJ1-2 and V is TRBV5-4; D is unresolved. Deletions cut 4 bases from V and 1 base from J, with 8 bases between. The length of the CDR3 is 13 residues. Germline CDR1 is SGHNT and CDR2 is YYREEE (reference sequence). In DNA, the CDR3 is TGTGCCAGCAGCCCGGACGGTAACTATGGCTACACCTTC. Residues: CASSPDGNYGYTF.

This clone turned up a few times. The chain uses TRBV12-5 and TRBJ2-1; tentatively, D is TRBD2 (5 bases). The CDR3 runs to 14 residues. Germline values: CDR1 LGHNT, CDR2 FRNRAP. The V gene lost 6 bases and the J gene lost 4 bases, with 13 bases spanning the gap. CDR3 sequence (DNA): TGTGCTAGTGGCAGCGGTGGGCTTTACAATGAGCAGTTCTTC. Its protein product is CASGSGGLYNEQFF.